This T cell receptor (beta chain) was documented in a study of metastatic and nonmetastatic thyroid tumors. About the study: From malignant and benign thyroid patients, repertoires in blood and in tumor or nodule tissue were compared.

V trimming: 5 bases; J trimming: 0 bases; junction bases outside the gene matches: 13. This CDR3 comprises 18 residues. Germline V gene lookup returns CDR1 SGHAT and CDR2 FQNNGV. TCRdb re-called the PCR reads with MiXCR. The sample yields fewer than 25,000 clones, around 11% seen once. No treatment had been given to any patient before thyroid surgery. Sample: blood. The chain recombines TRBV11-2 with TRBJ2-3; 8 bases line up with TRBD2. The TCR comes from a female donor with papillary thyroid cancer or a benign thyroid nodule (not recorded which). Some clones in this sample may be carry-over from other donors' samples. As DNA, the CDR3 is TGTGCCAGCAGCCGTCGGGGGTCGGGAGGGAGGAGCACAGATACGCAGTATTTT. It codes for CASSRRGSGGRSTDTQYF.